One sample yielded the 20 T cell receptor beta chains listed below, sequenced in a study of blood T cell repertoires in COVID-19. Measured with immunoSEQ multiplex PCR; TCRdb has only the in-frame clones, and not every one. The table lists 250,000 to 350,000 clones, approximately 88% of them singletons. The sequencing input was peripheral blood. These receptors were obtained from a woman aged 40 to 50 who had recovered from COVID-19.

Only one count was recorded for this clone. J is TRBJ2-6 and V is TRBV5-6, with 7 nucleotides matching TRBD1. The germline CDR1 and CDR2 sequences are SGHDT and YYEEEE. The CDR3 contains 16 residues. V gave up 2 bases and J gave up 1 base; unmatched junction bases: 3. The CDR3 loop is CASSLGTASGANVLTF. The CDR3 DNA sequence: TGTGCCAGCAGCTTAGGGACAGCTTCTGGGGCCAACGTCCTGACTTTC.

This rearrangement joins TRBV7-8 to TRBJ1-4, with 9 nucleotides matching TRBD1. CDR3 size: 16 residues. The germline V gene has CDR1 SGHVS and CDR2 FQNEAQ. The J segment lost 6 bases and the V segment lost 5 bases, leaving 10 bases of the junction unmatched. CDR3 sequence (DNA): TGTGCCAGCAGCGCGCGACCACAGGGGGCGCATGAAAAACTGTTTTTT. Protein sequence: CASSARPQGAHEKLFF.

This clone has only one observation. The chain employs TRBV4-1 and TRBJ2-7; D remains unclear. Trimming stripped 0 bases from V and 3 bases from J, with 9 bases between. This CDR3 is built from 14 residues. Per germline, CDR1 MGHRA and CDR2 YSYEKL. The DNA for the CDR3 is TGCGCCAGCAGCCAAGAGGGCCTCCGCTACGAGCAGTACTTC. It encodes CASSQEGLRYEQYF.

The chain joins TRBV5-4 to TRBJ2-5; TRBD1 might be the D (5 bases). This CDR3 has 15 residues. V dropped 2 bases and J dropped 1 base, with 12 bases sitting between them. Germline CDR1 is SGHNT and CDR2 is YYREEE (reference sequence). The CDR3 nucleotides are TGTGCCAGCAGCTTTGTAGCAGGGCCCCAAGAGACCCAGTACTTC. Its protein is CASSFVAGPQETQYF.

This chain uses TRBV5-6 with TRBJ2-5; TRBD1 aligns across 8 bases. This CDR3 contains 14 residues. The germline V gene encodes CDR1 SGHDT and CDR2 YYEEEE. V lost 4 bases to trimming and J lost 3 bases; unmatched junction nucleotides: 5. The CDR3 spells CASSAPGQEETQYF. The CDR3 DNA reads TGTGCCAGCAGCGCGCCGGGACAGGAAGAGACCCAGTACTTC.

The V call is TRBV27, the J call TRBJ2-7; 12 bases are shared with TRBD1. The CDR3 totals 16 residues. From germline, CDR1 is MNHEY and CDR2 SMNVEV (reference sequence). With V trimmed by 2 bases and J by 3 bases, 5 bases remained unmatched. The CDR3 region is CASSLKGQGAFYEQYF. In DNA, the CDR3 is TGTGCCAGCAGTTTAAAGGGACAGGGGGCTTTCTACGAGCAGTACTTC.

This clone was counted between two and nine times. CDR3 region: CASSLNSYEQYF. The CDR3 DNA sequence: TGTGCCAGTAGTTTAAACTCCTACGAGCAGTACTTC. This sequence joins TRBV19 and TRBJ2-7; D call uncertain. Trimming took off 5 bases at V and 0 bases at J, with 5 bases between the two ends. This CDR3 has 12 amino acids. The V gene's germline CDR1 is LNHDA and CDR2 SQIVND (reference sequence).

This clone was detected once. V is TRBV29-1 and J is TRBJ2-5; 8 nucleotides line up with TRBD2. Germline CDR1 and CDR2: SQVTM and ANQGSEA. The junction had 3 bases not matched to a gene; V was cut back by 4 bases and J by 2 bases. The CDR3 has 13 amino acids. DNA of the CDR3: TGCAGCGTTGGGGCGGGAGGACAAGAGACCCAGTACTTC. Translating gives CSVGAGGQETQYF.

J is TRBJ1-2 and V is TRBV9; 7 bases are a match to TRBD1. The J segment lost 5 bases and the V segment lost 4 bases, leaving 5 bases of the junction unmatched. There are 13 residues in the CDR3. Germline assignment: CDR1 SGDLS and CDR2 YYNGEE. The DNA of the CDR3 is TGTGCCAGCAGCTCTGGACAGGTATATGGCTACACCTTC. It is translated as CASSSGQVYGYTF.

The chain recombines TRBV10-3 with TRBJ1-2; no clear D. The V gene lost 0 bases and the J gene lost 6 bases, with 8 bases spanning the gap. The CDR3 length is 13 residues. Germline V gives CDR1 ENHRY, CDR2 SYGVKD. The CDR3 loop reads CAISESTADGYTF. In DNA, the CDR3 is TGTGCCATCAGTGAGTCTACGGCGGATGGCTACACCTTC.

The chain uses TRBV5-1 and TRBJ1-2; TRBD1 matches at 10 bases. The CDR3 loop spans 14 amino acids. Looked up from germline, CDR1 is SGHRS and CDR2 is YFSETQ. Unmatched junction bases numbered 4, after V lost 2 bases and J lost 6 bases. CDR3 sequence: CASSLPGQGNGYTF. CDR3 in DNA: TGCGCCAGCAGCTTACCGGGACAGGGGAATGGCTACACCTTC. The full variable domain, completed using reference TRBV5-1 and TRBJ1-2, is KAGVTQTPRYLIKTRGQQVTLSCSPISGHRSVSWYQQTPGQGLQFLFEYFSETQRNKGNFPGRFSGRQFSNSRSEMNVSTLELGDSALYLCASSLPGQGNGYTFGSGTRLTVV.

The V gene is TRBV6-5, the J gene TRBJ2-2; the match to TRBD1 covers 8 bases. Trimming at V came to 5 bases and at J to 2 bases, leaving 4 bases not matched to a gene. The germline gives CDR1 MNHEY, CDR2 SVGAGI. The CDR3 consists of 15 residues. CDR3 loop: CASSRTGFNTGELFF. CDR3 DNA: TGTGCCAGCAGTCGGACAGGGTTCAACACCGGGGAGCTGTTTTTT.

The rearrangement links TRBV2 to TRBJ2-1, with 11 bases identical to TRBD2. J gave up 4 bases and V 10 bases, and 3 bases lay outside the gene matches. The CDR3 sequence is 13 residues long. CDR1 and CDR2 (germline): SNHLY, FYNNEI. CDR3 sequence: CAIRLAGYNEQFF. CDR3 nucleotide sequence: TGTGCCATCCGACTAGCGGGGTACAATGAGCAGTTCTTC.

The rearrangement links TRBV11-3 to TRBJ2-3; 9 bases are shared with TRBD1. Germline loops: CDR1 SGHNT, CDR2 YENEEA. There are 16 residues in the CDR3. Germline trimming cut 3 bases from V and 2 bases from J; bases unmatched to any gene: 6. CDR3 sequence reads: CASSFSGQGPTDTQYF. The DNA of the CDR3 is TGTGCCAGCAGCTTTTCGGGACAGGGACCCACAGATACGCAGTATTTT.

The chain uses TRBV24-1 and TRBJ2-1, with TRBD1 matching 9 bases. V lost 5 bases and J lost 6; bases outside the gene matches: 10. CDR1 is KGHDR, CDR2 SFDVKD, per germline. The CDR3 length is 16 residues. The CDR3: CATSAVSGTGINEQFF. In DNA form, the CDR3 reads TGTGCCACCAGTGCCGTATCCGGGACAGGGATCAATGAGCAGTTCTTC.

Comment on this clone: The sample contains more than one DNA sequence encoding this CDR3. V and J are TRBV5-1 and TRBJ2-1; 12 positions agree with TRBD2. V shed 0 bases and J 7 bases; nucleotides not matched to a gene: 2. The CDR3 runs to 15 residues. The V gene's germline CDR1 is SGHRS and CDR2 YFSETQ. The CDR3 coding sequence is TGCGCCAGCAGCTTGGGACTAGCGGGAGCAAATGAGCAGTTCTTC. Translated: CASSLGLAGANEQFF.

The genes are TRBV27 and TRBJ2-7, with TRBD2 matching over 11 bases. This CDR3 comprises 17 residues. V gave up 5 bases and J gave up 2 bases; unmatched junction bases: 11. Germline CDR1 reads MNHEY; CDR2 reads SMNVEV (reference sequence). CDR3 in amino acids: CASSTPTVAGGPYEQYF. DNA of the CDR3: TGTGCCAGCAGTACCCCGACAGTAGCGGGAGGGCCCTACGAGCAGTACTTC.

This clone was recorded a few times. V usage is TRBV21-1 and J usage is TRBJ1-5; the table's D call, TRBD1, has no DNA check behind it. TRBV21-1 is annotated as a pseudogene. The length of the CDR3 is 16 residues. DNA of the CDR3: TGTGCCAGCAGAGGCGGACAGGCGGCGCGGGGATCTCCCCAGCATTTT. Its protein product is CASRGGQAARGSPQHF.

V gene TRBV25-1 combines with J gene TRBJ2-3, with 10 positions matching TRBD1. The trim removed 8 bases at V and 2 bases at J, leaving 7 bases unmatched. From germline, CDR1 is MGHDK and CDR2 SYGVNS. The CDR3 spans 15 residues. The CDR3 DNA reads TGTGCCAGCGCCGACAGGGGGCCCTACACAGATACGCAGTATTTT. It specifies CASADRGPYTDTQYF.

This chain links TRBV28 with TRBJ2-7; TRBD1 aligns across 9 bases. Germline values: CDR1 MDHEN, CDR2 SYDVKM. CDR3 length equals 16 residues. V lost 4 bases, J lost 5 bases, and 12 bases stayed unmatched. CDR3: CASSYAVGQGLDEQYF. The CDR3 DNA sequence: TGTGCCAGCAGTTATGCCGTGGGACAGGGACTCGACGAGCAGTACTTC.